The source of this TCR beta chain is a study of blood T cell repertoires in COVID-19. About the research overall: Whether acute or convalescent, the COVID-19 samples came from the United States, Italy and Spain.

Original processing notes: It was from reference gene primer amplification that nucleated cell counts were estimated. Clones were read by immunoSEQ multiplex PCR, and TCRdb kept only the in-frame ones, dropping some. Clone size and the V and J calls come from that table; the DNA yielded D and trimming. Found here are around 280,000 clones, roughly 86% of them singletons; the top ten hold 1.3%. The CDR3 extends over 12 amino acids. V was cut by 2 bases and J by 7 bases, with 8 bases left in between. The germline V gene has CDR1 SQVTM and CDR2 ANQGSEA. Sequencing was carried out using peripheral blood. The rearrangement joins TRBV29-1 to TRBJ1-4; possibly TRBD1 for D (5 bases). This receptor was taken from a man aged 70 or older with acute or convalescent COVID-19. The CDR3 DNA sequence: TGCAGCGTTGAACAGGGCTCTGAAAAACTGTTTTTT. Amino acid sequence: CSVEQGSEKLFF.